Below, 31 T cell receptor beta chains from the same sample are listed, as sequenced in a study of blood T cell repertoires in COVID-19. Only in-frame clones appear in the TCRdb table, and some are missing; sequencing was by immunoSEQ multiplex PCR. Here the sample spans 490,000 or so clones, 88% being singletons. Sequenced material: PBMCs or T cells enriched from blood (not recorded which). These receptors were taken from a woman in her thirties or forties who had recovered from COVID-19.

The chain combines TRBV2 with TRBJ1-2; D is possibly TRBD1 (6 bases). The V end was cut by 2 bases, the J end by 4 bases, with 11 bases between. CDR1 SNHLY and CDR2 FYNNEI come from the germline V gene. The CDR3 is 14 residues long. CDR3 nucleotides: TGTGCCAGCAGTGAATCAGGGGCTGGCTATGGCTACACCTTC. This gives the protein CASSESGAGYGYTF.

V usage is TRBV27 and J usage is TRBJ1-2, with D tentatively TRBD1 (5 bases). Per germline, CDR1 MNHEY and CDR2 SMNVEV (reference sequence). This CDR3 has 12 amino acids. CDR3 coding DNA: TGTGCGGTCTGGGGGGGTAACTATGGCTACACCTTC. Amino acid sequence: CAVWGGNYGYTF.

This chain uses TRBV6-5 with TRBJ1-1; D unclear. The CDR3 has 16 residues. The germline V and J ends were trimmed by 0 bases and 2 bases, with 13 bases remaining between them. The V gene's germline CDR1 is MNHEY and CDR2 SVGAGI. The CDR3 DNA reads as TGTGCCAGCAGTTACTCCGGACTGAGGGTCAACACTGAAGCTTTCTTT. It codes for CASSYSGLRVNTEAFF.

The chain carries TRBV18 and TRBJ1-1; weak D call: TRBD1 (6 bases). The CDR3 is 17 amino acids. In germline, CDR1 is KGHSH, CDR2 LQKENI. V gave up 3 bases and J gave up 4 bases, with 21 bases separating them. In DNA, the CDR3 is TGTGCCAGCTCACCGGTTAGCGTAGGACAGTCCCGCACTGAAGCTTTCTTT. It translates to CASSPVSVGQSRTEAFF. The full variable domain, completed using reference TRBV18 and TRBJ1-1, is NAGVMQNPRHLVRRRGQEARLRCSPMKGHSHVYWYRQLPEEGLKFMVYLQKENIIDESGMPKERFSAEFPKEGPSILRIQQVVRGDSAAYFCASSPVSVGQSRTEAFFGQGTRLTVV.

This chain connects TRBV11-2 to TRBJ1-2; D gene uncertain. The CDR3 extends over 12 amino acids. The V gene lost 1 base and the J gene lost 7 bases, with 7 bases spanning the gap. The germline V gene has CDR1 SGHAT and CDR2 FQNNGV. The CDR3 loop is CASSLVYSGYTF. CDR3 DNA: TGTGCCAGCAGCTTAGTTTACAGTGGCTACACCTTC.

The V and J genes are TRBV10-1 and TRBJ2-7; D may be TRBD1 (5 bases). V was shortened by 2 bases and J by 1 base, with 9 bases between the two germline ends. CDR3 length equals 14 residues. Germline CDR1 and CDR2: WNHNN and SYGVQD (reference sequence). CDR3 amino acids: CASSETGRSYEQYF. DNA of the CDR3: TGCGCCAGCAGTGAGACAGGCCGTTCCTACGAGCAGTACTTC.

The chain uses TRBV7-2 and TRBJ2-2; 10 nucleotides match TRBD2. Germline loops: CDR1 SGHTA, CDR2 FQGNSA. After removal of 4 bases from V and 1 base from J, the junction contained 6 bases not matched to a gene. The CDR3 runs to 17 residues. CDR3 residues: CASSSTRTSGNTGELFF. The CDR3 DNA reads TGTGCCAGCAGCTCGACGCGGACTAGCGGGAACACCGGGGAGCTGTTTTTT.

The gene calls are TRBV27 and TRBJ1-5; possibly TRBD1 for D (6 bases). The germline V gene encodes CDR1 MNHEY and CDR2 SMNVEV (reference sequence). V lost 6 bases to trimming and J lost 4 bases, with 16 bases between them. This CDR3 has 15 amino acids. The CDR3 nucleotides read TGTGCCAGCAGACAGGGTGTATTAGCGAATCAGCCCCAGCATTTT. Protein sequence: CASRQGVLANQPQHF.

This chain uses TRBV6-5 with TRBJ2-1; TRBD2 might be the D (6 bases). CDR3 length: 13 amino acids. Germline CDR1 reads MNHEY; CDR2 reads SVGAGI. V was shortened by 5 bases and J by 7 bases, with 12 bases between the two germline ends. CDR3: CASSRRGANEQFF. CDR3 sequence (DNA): TGTGCCAGCAGTAGGAGGGGCGCAAATGAGCAGTTCTTC.

DNA of the CDR3: TGTGCCAGTAGTGAAGGAACAGGGGGCGGTCAGCCCCAGCATTTT. This translates into CASSEGTGGGQPQHF. The rearrangement uses TRBV19 and TRBJ1-5; 9 nucleotides match TRBD1. V was pared by 5 bases and J by 6 bases, with 8 bases of the junction left unmatched. This CDR3 region has 15 residues. Germline-derived CDR1 and CDR2 are LNHDA and SQIVND (reference sequence).

The genes are TRBV7-9 and TRBJ2-7; tentatively, D is TRBD1 (5 bases). CDR3 length: 13 amino acids. V was shortened by 3 bases and J by 2 bases, with 8 bases between the two germline ends. Per the germline V gene, CDR1 is SEHNR and CDR2 is FQNEAQ (reference sequence). This chain's CDR3 is CASSFDSTYEQYF. CDR3 nucleotide sequence: TGTGCCAGCAGCTTTGACAGCACCTACGAGCAGTACTTC.

This sequence joins TRBV4-1 and TRBJ2-1, with 11 positions matching TRBD1. In germline, CDR1 is MGHRA, CDR2 YSYEKL. The CDR3 sequence is 15 residues long. V dropped 4 bases and J dropped 8; count of bases not matched to a gene: 7. In DNA, the CDR3 is TGCGCCAGCAGCCTTAGGGGACAGGGGGTCTATGAGCAGTTCTTC. This gives the protein CASSLRGQGVYEQFF.

The chain combines TRBV27 with TRBJ1-1; perhaps TRBD1 as D (6 bases). Trimming removed 5 bases at V and 0 bases at J, with 13 bases between. The CDR3 runs 15 residues. Germline lookup yields CDR1 MNHEY and CDR2 SMNVEV (reference sequence). The DNA of the CDR3 is TGTGCCAGCAGTATCGGACAGACAATGAACACTGAAGCTTTCTTT. The encoded protein is CASSIGQTMNTEAFF.

The gene calls are TRBV29-1 and TRBJ2-7; 15 bases are shared with TRBD2. The CDR3 is 18 residues long. The germline CDR1 and CDR2 sequences are SQVTM and ANQGSEA. V shed 1 base and J 3 bases; nucleotides not matched to a gene: 10. Written as DNA, the CDR3 is TGCAGCGTTGAAGGGACTAGCGGGAGGGCAGGGAAGGTCTACGAGCAGTACTTC. This sequence encodes CSVEGTSGRAGKVYEQYF.

The genes are TRBV7-2 and TRBJ2-6, with D possibly matching TRBD1 (5 bases). V dropped 6 bases and J dropped 2 bases, with 14 bases sitting between them. From germline, CDR1 is SGHTA and CDR2 FQGNSA. The CDR3 contains 16 residues. In DNA form, the CDR3 reads TGTGCCAGCAGTCCTACCAGGGCTCCTGGGGCCAACGTCCTGACTTTC. Encoded protein: CASSPTRAPGANVLTF.

J is TRBJ2-7 and V is TRBV18; a weak D match, TRBD1 (6 bases). This CDR3 has 16 residues. The germline V gene has CDR1 KGHSH and CDR2 LQKENI. Deletions cut 2 bases from V and 6 bases from J, with 20 bases between. The DNA of the CDR3 is TGTGCCAGCTCACCATCCTACACCTACAGGGCACCCGAGCAGTACTTC. It translates to CASSPSYTYRAPEQYF.

This chain links TRBV11-3 with TRBJ2-2, with 9 bases matching TRBD1. V lost 2 bases and J lost 8; bases outside the gene matches: 6. The CDR3 has 15 residues. Germline CDR1 SGHNT, CDR2 YENEEA. The CDR3 loop is CASSLNRDRVGELFF. CDR3 nucleotide sequence: TGTGCCAGCAGCTTAAACCGGGACAGGGTGGGGGAGCTGTTTTTT.

The rearrangement joins TRBV24-1 to TRBJ1-2; D is unresolved. The CDR3 consists of 16 residues. The V and J ends lost 2 bases and 0 bases respectively, with 12 bases between them. Germline CDR1 is KGHDR and CDR2 is SFDVKD. The CDR3: CATSDSEEKPNYGYTF. The CDR3 nucleotides read TGTGCCACCAGTGATTCGGAGGAAAAACCTAACTATGGCTACACCTTC.

This chain uses TRBV2 with TRBJ1-5; 8 nucleotides align to TRBD1. CDR1 SNHLY and CDR2 FYNNEI come from the germline V gene. V dropped 7 bases and J dropped 2; count of bases not matched to a gene: 7. The CDR3 sequence is 15 residues long. CDR3 nucleotide sequence: TGTGCCAGCACTAGCAGGACAGGGCGCAATCAGCCCCAGCATTTT. Residues: CASTSRTGRNQPQHF.

V and J are TRBV4-1 and TRBJ2-7; D not resolved. The V end lost 4 bases, the J end lost 6 bases, and 10 bases lay between the germline ends. The CDR3 length is 12 residues. Looked up from germline, CDR1 is MGHRA and CDR2 is YSYEKL. The CDR3 bases are TGCGCCAGCAGCCCCCTAGGTGGCGAGCAGTACTTC. This codes for CASSPLGGEQYF.

This clone was seen once. The chain links TRBV12-3 or TRBV12-4 to TRBJ1-2; 7 bases are shared with TRBD1. V lost 6 bases, J lost 7 bases, and 8 bases stayed unmatched. CDR3 length: 13 residues. The CDR3 protein is CASSWEQGRGYTF. CDR3 bases: TGTGCCAGCAGCTGGGAACAGGGGCGTGGCTACACCTTC.

The chain combines TRBV3-1 (or the pseudogene TRBV3-2) with TRBJ2-7, with 9 positions matching TRBD2. Trimming took 5 bases from V and 5 from J; bases not matched to a gene: 7. Germline values: CDR1 LGHDT, CDR2 YNNKEL (reference sequence). The CDR3 has 14 residues. The CDR3 nucleotides read TGTGCCAGCAGCAGGCTAGCGGGACGAAACGAGCAGTACTTC. Protein: CASSRLAGRNEQYF.

The chain has TRBV27 and TRBJ2-1; 13 bases align to TRBD2. Losses at the gene ends were 5 bases for V and 8 bases for J; bases not matched to a gene: 9. The germline CDR1 and CDR2 sequences are MNHEY and SMNVEV (reference sequence). The length of the CDR3 is 16 residues. The CDR3 spells CASSRPTSGRRYEQFF. CDR3 bases: TGTGCCAGCAGTCGACCGACTAGCGGGAGGAGGTATGAGCAGTTCTTC.

This chain uses TRBV27 with TRBJ1-6; 11 bases are a match to TRBD1. The CDR3 covers 14 residues. Germline values: CDR1 MNHEY, CDR2 SMNVEV (reference sequence). Unmatched junction bases numbered 8, after V lost 10 bases and J lost 9 bases. CDR3 residues: CATMTGQGASPLHF. Here the CDR3 DNA reads TGTGCCACCATGACCGGACAGGGGGCTTCACCCCTCCACTTT.

The chain is built from TRBV30 and TRBJ1-4, with D tentatively TRBD1 (5 bases). V gave up 1 base and J gave up 8 bases, with 14 bases separating them. This CDR3 contains 14 residues. Germline V lookup: CDR1 GTSNPN, CDR2 SVGIG (reference sequence). The CDR3 bases are TGTGCCTGGAGTGATGGGGGGGGAGTAGAAAAACTGTTTTTT. Its translation is CAWSDGGGVEKLFF.

The CDR3 is CASSLLKGAEQYF. DNA for the CDR3: TGTGCCAGCAGCTTGTTAAAGGGGGCTGAGCAGTACTTC. The V and J genes are TRBV5-8 and TRBJ2-7; TRBD1 agrees at 7 bases. Germline-derived CDR1 and CDR2 are SGHTS and YDEGEE. CDR3 length: 13 residues. The trim removed 1 base at V and 7 bases at J, leaving 5 bases unmatched.

The J gene is TRBJ2-3, the V gene TRBV9; the match to TRBD2 covers 8 bases. Losses at the gene ends were 1 base for V and 2 bases for J; bases not matched to a gene: 3. The CDR3 runs 15 residues. Germline loops: CDR1 SGDLS, CDR2 YYNGEE. The CDR3 region has the DNA TGTGCCAGCAGCGTAAGTAGCGGGGTCACAGATACGCAGTATTTT. Its translation: CASSVSSGVTDTQYF.

The chain couples TRBV7-2 to TRBJ2-7, with a tentative D call TRBD2 (6 bases). The CDR3 is 15 residues long. Germline CDR1 reads SGHTA; CDR2 reads FQGNSA. Trimming shortened V by 7 bases and J by 3 bases, and 19 bases separated the two germline ends. The CDR3 DNA is TGTGCCAGCACCCTCAGGGCGGGAACCGTCTACGAGCAGTACTTC. Its translation is CASTLRAGTVYEQYF.

The chain recombines TRBV7-2 with TRBJ2-3; tentatively, D is TRBD1 (7 bases). This CDR3 has 16 residues. Germline values: CDR1 SGHTA, CDR2 FQGNSA. Trimming stripped 0 bases from V and 7 bases from J, with 17 bases between. The CDR3 DNA is TGTGCCAGCAGCTTAGCAGCCCAGGGGGGTCGATATACGCAGTATTTT. Protein: CASSLAAQGGRYTQYF.

The gene calls are TRBV7-9 and TRBJ1-1; 8 bases line up with TRBD1. V lost 2 bases, J lost 5 bases, and 7 bases stayed unmatched. The CDR3 covers 15 residues. Germline values: CDR1 SEHNR, CDR2 FQNEAQ (reference sequence). The CDR3 sequence: CASSLSSTGGTEAFF. The CDR3 DNA sequence: TGTGCCAGCAGCTTAAGTTCTACAGGGGGGACTGAAGCTTTCTTT. The entire variable domain, with the rest obtained from reference TRBV7-9 and TRBJ1-1, is as follows: DTGVSQNPRHKITKRGQNVTFRCDPISEHNRLYWYRQTLGQGPEFLTYFQNEAQLEKSRLLSDRFSAERPKGSFSTLEIQRTEQGDSAMYLCASSLSSTGGTEAFFGQGTRLTVV.

The gene calls are TRBV2 and TRBJ1-3; 7 nucleotides match TRBD1. CDR3 length: 15 amino acids. CDR1 SNHLY and CDR2 FYNNEI come from the germline V gene. The ends lost 4 bases at V and 3 bases at J; junction bases unmatched: 6. The CDR3 loop reads CASSGYRGGGNTIYF. The CDR3 DNA reads TGTGCCAGCAGTGGCTACAGGGGAGGTGGAAACACCATATATTTT.